What follows is one T cell receptor beta chain and its context. The data stem from a study of technical replicates of blood from a few donors. The protocol was immunoSEQ multiplex PCR, while the TCRdb copy is restricted to in-frame clones and leaves out a portion. The table records 99,000 or so clones, 95% of them present only once. The sample taken for sequencing was T cells isolated from PBMCs. The TCR originated in a human donor in good health.

CDR3 amino acids: CASSRGSIGETQYF. The CDR3 DNA sequence: TGTGCCAGCAGCCGAGGGAGTATAGGAGAGACCCAGTACTTC. V and J are TRBV2 and TRBJ2-5; the D gene is possibly TRBD2 (5 bases). CDR3 length: 14 amino acids. Trimming pared 6 bases from V and 4 bases from J, leaving 15 bases between. Looked up from germline, CDR1 is SNHLY and CDR2 is FYNNEI.